This T cell receptor (beta chain) was identified during a study of control samples from healthy donors and cancer patients. Sequencing used immunoSEQ multiplex PCR; TCRdb keeps in-frame clones, though not all of them. Altogether some 120,000 clones are present, around 90% being singletons, with the ten largest covering roughly 8.7%. The CDR3 is 14 amino acids. What was sequenced was blood. The receptor was isolated from a man aged 18 to 30 in good health. The J gene is TRBJ1-5, the V gene TRBV12-2; the table's D gene call, TRBD1, was not cross checked with the DNA. TRBV12-2 is deemed a pseudogene. The CDR3 nucleotides read TGTGCAAGTCGCTTAAGGACAGACAATCAGCCCCAGCATTTT. Amino acid sequence: CASRLRTDNQPQHF.